This entry lists 5 T cell receptor beta chains sequenced from one sample in a study of T cell responses to AZD1222 COVID-19 vaccine (dated by TCRdb to 2020 to 2023). The sample's time point label is to be understood as: about 28 days (+/-7) after the second vaccine dose. The library was built by means of the immunoSEQ multiplex PCR assay. The table comes from immuneACCESS by way of TCRdb, which keeps in-frame sequences with V and J called. Part of the clones is missing from these tables; in studies checked, under half for an unresolved V gene and the rest for unknown reasons. The sample table holds 130,000 or so clones, of which approximately 91% were seen once. Around 5% of the sample is in the top ten clones. The specimen comprised peripheral blood, sampled 28 days after the second AZD1222 dose. Receptors were obtained from an adult who received the AZD1222 COVID-19 vaccine.

The rearrangement uses TRBV7-9 and TRBJ1-1; 9 positions match TRBD1. CDR3 length: 17 residues. V was clipped by 3 bases and J by 1 base; unmatched bases: 9. The germline V gene encodes CDR1 SEHNR and CDR2 FQNEAQ (reference sequence). The CDR3 region is CASSFRGQGWENTEAFF. CDR3 sequence (DNA): TGTGCCAGCAGCTTTAGGGGACAGGGCTGGGAGAACACTGAAGCTTTCTTT.

The CDR3 coding sequence is TGTGCCAGCAGTTTAATAGCATGGGCGAATGAGCAGTTCTTC. It specifies CASSLIAWANEQFF. The chain uses TRBV27 and TRBJ2-1; D unresolved. The CDR3 has 14 residues. Trimming removed 2 bases at V and 7 bases at J, with 12 bases between. Germline CDR1 MNHEY, CDR2 SMNVEV (reference sequence).

The rearrangement links TRBV19 to TRBJ2-7; TRBD1 aligns across 7 bases. The CDR3 runs 14 residues. The germline V gene encodes CDR1 LNHDA and CDR2 SQIVND (reference sequence). V shed 6 bases and J 0 bases; nucleotides not matched to a gene: 5. CDR3 coding DNA: TGTGCCAGTAGCCCCGGGACAGTCTCCTACGAGCAGTACTTC. Translating gives CASSPGTVSYEQYF.

The J gene is TRBJ2-1, the V gene TRBV6-5, with TRBD1 matching over 9 bases. Trimming took 1 base from V and 9 from J; bases not matched to a gene: 7. Per the germline V gene, CDR1 is MNHEY and CDR2 is SVGAGI. The length of the CDR3 is 15 residues. The CDR3 protein is CASSYFGQGRTEQFF. The CDR3 DNA sequence: TGTGCCAGCAGTTACTTTGGACAGGGGAGGACTGAGCAGTTCTTC.

The genes are TRBV24-1 and TRBJ2-1; a possible D gene is TRBD2 (6 bases). Germline V gene data show CDR1 as KGHDR and CDR2 as SFDVKD. The length of the CDR3 is 12 residues. V gave up 7 bases and J gave up 8 bases, with 11 bases separating them. The DNA of the CDR3 is TGTGCCACCAGAACCGGGACTCATGAGCAGTTCTTC. It translates to CATRTGTHEQFF.